A selection of T cell receptor beta chains follows, all from one sample in a study of OX40 agonist ivuxolimab in advanced cancers. The table came from immunoSEQ multiplex PCR; TCRdb's copy has only in-frame clones and leaves some out. The repertoire has 55,000 to 70,000 clones, roughly four fifths of them found once; the top ten carry 11%. The material was CD4+ or CD8+ T cells sorted from blood, obtained in a trial of the OX40 agonist ivuxolimab. Receptors originate from an adult with an advanced solid tumor such as melanoma, head and neck, liver or kidney cancer. CDR3s include the opening cysteine and the closing phenylalanine or tryptophan. The order of the fields is V gene, D gene, J gene, clone size, CDR3 protein, CDR3 DNA. A D gene is named only where the DNA matches it firmly. Only some rows state a clone size, as once, few, many or a class for expanded clones.

V: TRBV19
D: -
J: TRBJ1-1
size: few
CDR3: CASSIGQDEAFF
DNA: TGTGCCAGTAGTATAGGACAGGATGAAGCTTTCTTT

V: TRBV29-1
D: -
J: TRBJ1-3
size: few
CDR3: CSVNSGNTIYF
DNA: TGCAGCGTCAACTCGGGAAACACCATATATTTT

V: TRBV7-2
D: TRBD2
J: TRBJ2-6
size: -
CDR3: CASSPLAGVLSGANVLTF
DNA: TGTGCCAGCAGCCCTTTAGCGGGGGTCCTCTCTGGGGCCAACGTCCTGACTTTC

V: TRBV19
D: TRBD1
J: TRBJ1-1
size: -
CDR3: CASSRTGWNTEAFF
DNA: TGTGCCAGTAGCCGGACAGGGTGGAACACTGAAGCTTTCTTT

V: TRBV5-1
D: -
J: TRBJ1-3
size: -
CDR3: CASSLDSLTGNTIYF
DNA: TGCGCCAGCAGCTTGGACAGTCTGACTGGAAACACCATATATTTT

V: TRBV6-6
D: -
J: TRBJ1-2
size: -
CDR3: CASSQRYGYTF
DNA: TGTGCCAGCAGCCAGCGCTATGGCTACACCTTC

V: TRBV20-1
D: TRBD1
J: TRBJ1-1
size: once
CDR3: CSATRDRGPLF
DNA: TGCAGTGCCACCCGGGACAGGGGGCCTCTCTTT

V: TRBV5-6
D: TRBD2
J: TRBJ2-5
size: -
CDR3: CASSSLASGQETQYF
DNA: TGTGCCAGCAGCTCCCTGGCTAGCGGCCAAGAGACCCAGTACTTC

V: TRBV6-4
D: -
J: TRBJ1-5
size: -
CDR3: CASSAAGASNQPQHF
DNA: TGTGCCAGCAGTGCCGCAGGGGCTAGCAATCAGCCCCAGCATTTT

V: TRBV10-3
D: -
J: TRBJ2-7
size: -
CDR3: CAISESTGPEQYF
DNA: TGTGCCATCAGTGAGTCGACAGGACCCGAGCAGTACTTC

V: TRBV23-1
D: -
J: TRBJ1-1
size: -
CDR3: CASSQSGETGMNTEAFF
DNA: TGCGCCAGCAGTCAATCCGGGGAGACAGGAATGAACACTGAAGCTTTCTTT

V: TRBV5-1
D: -
J: TRBJ2-3
size: -
CDR3: CASSLGPGETDTQYF
DNA: TGCGCCAGCAGCTTGGGTCCGGGGGAAACAGATACGCAGTATTTT

V: TRBV19
D: TRBD1
J: TRBJ2-1
size: -
CDR3: CASSIGPGDSEQFF
DNA: TGTGCCAGTAGTATTGGTCCCGGGGACAGTGAGCAGTTCTTC

V: TRBV10-3
D: TRBD2
J: TRBJ2-5
size: -
CDR3: CAISVSSGSGGETQYF
DNA: TGTGCCATCAGCGTTTCTAGCGGGAGCGGCGGGGAGACCCAGTACTTC

V: TRBV5-4
D: -
J: TRBJ2-5
size: -
CDR3: CASSFSGEETQYF
DNA: TGTGCCAGCAGCTTTTCGGGGGAAGAGACCCAGTACTTC

V: TRBV5-1
D: -
J: TRBJ2-3
size: -
CDR3: CASSSPGSITDTQYF
DNA: TGCGCCAGCAGCTCCCCCGGGAGCATCACAGATACGCAGTATTTT

V: TRBV16
D: TRBD1
J: TRBJ1-4
size: -
CDR3: CASSQPRQGEKLFF
DNA: TGTGCCAGCAGCCAACCCCGACAGGGTGAGAAACTGTTTTTT

V: TRBV7-9
D: -
J: TRBJ2-6
size: -
CDR3: CASSSQLGLGSGANVLTF
DNA: TGTGCCAGCAGCTCCCAATTGGGCCTAGGCTCTGGGGCCAACGTCCTGACTTTC

V: TRBV6-5
D: TRBD1
J: TRBJ1-3
size: -
CDR3: CASSYSGTGSGNTIYF
DNA: TGTGCCAGCAGTTACTCCGGGACAGGGTCTGGAAACACCATATATTTT

V: TRBV19
D: -
J: TRBJ1-2
size: -
CDR3: CASSIRAQQTGAPIYTF
DNA: TGTGCCAGTAGTATAAGGGCCCAACAGACAGGCGCTCCAATCTACACCTTC

V: TRBV5-1
D: -
J: TRBJ1-6
size: -
CDR3: CASSLDVTGTSPLHF
DNA: TGCGCCAGCAGCTTGGATGTGACAGGAACGTCACCCCTCCACTTT

V: TRBV5-1
D: TRBD1
J: TRBJ2-5
size: -
CDR3: CASSLAVQGETQYF
DNA: TGCGCCAGCAGCTTGGCCGTACAGGGGGAGACCCAGTACTTC

V: TRBV7-9
D: -
J: TRBJ2-1
size: -
CDR3: CASSLTADQYNEQFF
DNA: TGTGCCAGCAGCTTAACAGCGGACCAATACAATGAGCAGTTCTTC

V: TRBV2
D: -
J: TRBJ2-5
size: once
CDR3: CASRVAPQETQYF
DNA: TGTGCCAGCAGGGTGGCCCCTCAAGAGACCCAGTACTTC

V: TRBV5-1
D: TRBD2
J: TRBJ2-3
size: -
CDR3: CASSPGGARGTDTQYF
DNA: TGCGCCAGCAGCCCGGGGGGGGCGCGGGGCACAGATACGCAGTATTTT

V: TRBV9
D: -
J: TRBJ2-1
size: once
CDR3: CASSVVSSEQFF
DNA: TGTGCCAGCAGCGTCGTGTCGAGTGAGCAGTTCTTC

V: TRBV9
D: -
J: TRBJ2-2
size: -
CDR3: CASSNPANTGELFF
DNA: TGTGCCAGCAGCAACCCCGCGAACACCGGGGAGCTGTTTTTT

V: TRBV27
D: -
J: TRBJ1-4
size: -
CDR3: CASRKDSFNEKLFF
DNA: TGTGCCAGCAGAAAAGACAGCTTTAATGAAAAACTGTTTTTT

V: TRBV11-1
D: TRBD1
J: TRBJ2-3
size: -
CDR3: CASSLVDRGADTQYF
DNA: TGTGCCAGCAGCTTAGTGGACAGGGGAGCAGATACGCAGTATTTT

V: TRBV23-1
D: TRBD2
J: TRBJ2-5
size: -
CDR3: CASSQSNTAGSGTSGREVQETQYF
DNA: TGCGCCAGCAGTCAATCGAATACAGCTGGCTCCGGGACTAGCGGGAGGGAGGTGCAAGAGACCCAGTACTTC

V: TRBV7-9
D: TRBD1
J: TRBJ2-1
size: -
CDR3: CASSLGTGGPYNEQFF
DNA: TGTGCCAGCAGCTTAGGGACAGGGGGACCCTACAATGAGCAGTTCTTC

V: TRBV7-2
D: -
J: TRBJ2-1
size: -
CDR3: CASTNLGGYNEQFF
DNA: TGTGCCAGCACCAATCTCGGGGGCTACAATGAGCAGTTCTTC

V: TRBV7-9
D: -
J: TRBJ1-2
size: -
CDR3: CASSLGTASYGYTF
DNA: TGTGCCAGCAGCTTAGGGACAGCCAGCTATGGCTACACCTTC

V: TRBV28
D: -
J: TRBJ1-1
size: -
CDR3: CASSTKGSTEAFF
DNA: TGTGCCAGCAGTACGAAAGGGAGCACTGAAGCTTTCTTT

V: TRBV2
D: TRBD2
J: TRBJ2-5
size: -
CDR3: CASSDGGRETQYF
DNA: TGTGCCAGCAGTGACGGGGGGAGGGAGACCCAGTACTTC

V: TRBV9
D: -
J: TRBJ2-2
size: -
CDR3: CASSGTLANTGELFF
DNA: TGTGCCAGCAGCGGAACACTAGCGAACACCGGGGAGCTGTTTTTT

V: TRBV23-1
D: -
J: TRBJ2-3
size: -
CDR3: CATASWGVNHADTQYF
DNA: TGCGCCACCGCGTCGTGGGGGGTCAACCACGCAGATACGCAGTATTTT

V: TRBV7-9
D: -
J: TRBJ1-3
size: -
CDR3: CASIHGGSPGNTIYF
DNA: TGTGCCAGCATCCACGGGGGTTCTCCTGGAAACACCATATATTTT

V: TRBV4-2
D: -
J: TRBJ1-4
size: -
CDR3: CASSQVSGQGHEKLFF
DNA: TGTGCCAGCAGCCAAGTTTCCGGGCAGGGGCATGAAAAACTGTTTTTT

V: TRBV6-5
D: TRBD2
J: TRBJ2-7
size: -
CDR3: CASRPEAGASYEQYF
DNA: TGTGCCAGCAGACCGGAGGCGGGAGCCTCCTACGAGCAGTACTTC

V: TRBV6-1
D: -
J: TRBJ2-3
size: -
CDR3: CASSSQGIQDTQYF
DNA: TGTGCCAGCAGCAGCCAGGGGATTCAAGATACGCAGTATTTT

V: TRBV5-4
D: TRBD2
J: TRBJ2-1
size: -
CDR3: CASSPRLAAYNEQFF
DNA: TGTGCCAGCAGCCCGCGACTAGCGGCCTACAATGAGCAGTTCTTC

V: TRBV28
D: -
J: TRBJ1-3
size: -
CDR3: CASSLFNTIYF
DNA: TGTGCCAGCAGCCTCTTTAACACCATATATTTT

V: TRBV5-4
D: -
J: TRBJ2-1
size: -
CDR3: CASSLERDEQFF
DNA: TGTGCCAGCAGCTTGGAAAGGGATGAGCAGTTCTTC

V: TRBV11-2
D: -
J: TRBJ2-2
size: -
CDR3: CASSLNREVGELFF
DNA: TGTGCCAGCAGCTTAAACAGGGAGGTCGGGGAGCTGTTTTTT

V: TRBV11-3
D: -
J: TRBJ2-7
size: -
CDR3: CASSFFTGAYEQYF
DNA: TGTGCCAGCAGCTTTTTCACAGGAGCCTACGAGCAGTACTTC

V: TRBV30
D: -
J: TRBJ2-3
size: -
CDR3: CAWRPTGRKSTDTQYF
DNA: TGTGCCTGGAGACCCACGGGGCGTAAGAGCACAGATACGCAGTATTTT

V: TRBV5-6
D: TRBD2
J: TRBJ2-1
size: -
CDR3: CASMAGGSYNEQFF
DNA: TGTGCCAGCATGGCGGGGGGGTCCTACAATGAGCAGTTCTTC

V: TRBV4-1
D: -
J: TRBJ1-2
size: -
CDR3: CASSSGTSTGNTF
DNA: TGCGCCAGCAGCAGCGGGACCTCTACGGGGAACACCTTC

V: TRBV10-2
D: TRBD2
J: TRBJ2-1
size: -
CDR3: CASTKGLGKQNEQFF
DNA: TGCGCCAGCACCAAGGGACTAGGGAAACAAAATGAGCAGTTCTTC

V: TRBV2
D: TRBD1
J: TRBJ1-4
size: -
CDR3: CASSRGQADREKLFF
DNA: TGTGCCAGCAGTAGGGGACAGGCGGATCGGGAAAAACTGTTTTTT

V: TRBV2
D: TRBD2
J: TRBJ2-2
size: -
CDR3: CASRREGLTGELFF
DNA: TGTGCCAGCAGGCGGGAGGGCCTTACCGGGGAGCTGTTTTTT

V: TRBV6-1
D: -
J: TRBJ1-1
size: -
CDR3: CASSERYLQNTEAFF
DNA: TGTGCCAGCAGTGAAAGATATCTCCAGAACACTGAAGCTTTCTTT

V: TRBV10-3
D: TRBD1
J: TRBJ2-3
size: -
CDR3: CAISDPTGAGTDTQYF
DNA: TGTGCCATCAGTGATCCAACAGGGGCCGGCACAGATACGCAGTATTTT